This is a list of T cell receptor beta chains from one sample in a study of shared clonotypes between healthy human individuals. Generated by immunoSEQ multiplex PCR, the TCRdb table keeps only in-frame clones and is missing some. Among 2 million to 2.5 million clones listed, under 95% were seen once. The specimen was naive CD4+ T cells from PBMCs. The source of these receptors is a man between 18 and 35 years old in good health. Some clones in this sample may be carry-over from other donors' samples. CDR3s include the opening cysteine and the closing phenylalanine or tryptophan. A D gene is named only where the DNA matches it firmly. Clone size is shown for a subset of rows, as once, few, many or a class of expanded clone.

size: once
D: TRBD1
V: TRBV7-2
J: TRBJ1-3
CDR3: CASSHDRGPGNTIYF
DNA: TGTGCCAGCAGTCACGACAGGGGACCTGGAAACACCATATATTTT

size: -
D: TRBD1
V: TRBV5-1
J: TRBJ1-1
CDR3: CASSGQDEAFF
DNA: TGCGCCAGCAGCGGACAGGATGAAGCTTTCTTT

size: -
D: TRBD1
V: TRBV6-5
J: TRBJ2-3
CDR3: CASRRQGANTDTQYF
DNA: TGTGCCAGCAGGAGACAGGGGGCGAACACAGATACGCAGTATTTT

size: -
D: TRBD2
V: TRBV7-9
J: TRBJ2-7
CDR3: CASSTSGTSYEQYF
DNA: TGTGCCAGCAGCACTAGCGGGACCTCCTACGAGCAGTACTTC

size: -
D: TRBD1
V: TRBV6-5
J: TRBJ1-1
CDR3: CASRTDRGNTEAFF
DNA: TGTGCCAGCAGGACGGACAGGGGGAACACTGAAGCTTTCTTT

size: -
D: -
V: TRBV5-1
J: TRBJ2-5
CDR3: CASSLARQGGETQYF
DNA: TGCGCCAGCAGCTTGGCCCGCCAGGGAGGCGAGACCCAGTACTTC

size: -
D: -
V: TRBV5-1
J: TRBJ1-3
CDR3: CASSSGVSGNTIYF
DNA: TGCGCCAGCAGCTCAGGGGTTTCTGGAAACACCATATATTTT

size: -
D: -
V: TRBV28
J: TRBJ2-7
CDR3: CASSRPGRILYEQYF
DNA: TGTGCCAGCAGCCGTCCGGGACGGATACTCTACGAGCAGTACTTC

size: -
D: -
V: TRBV28
J: TRBJ2-2
CDR3: CASRWAGRVTGELFF
DNA: TGTGCCAGCAGGTGGGCGGGACGGGTCACCGGGGAGCTGTTTTTT

size: -
D: TRBD1
V: TRBV5-1
J: TRBJ1-2
CDR3: CASSSLQGPWSYGYTF
DNA: TGCGCCAGCAGCTCACTACAGGGGCCGTGGAGCTATGGCTACACCTTC

size: -
D: TRBD1
V: TRBV4-3
J: TRBJ2-1
CDR3: CASSQAWGTTGGFWNEQFF
DNA: TGCGCCAGCAGCCAAGCGTGGGGGACGACAGGGGGCTTTTGGAATGAGCAGTTCTTC

size: -
D: TRBD1
V: TRBV28
J: TRBJ2-2
CDR3: CASSTGQGNTGELFF
DNA: TGTGCCAGCAGCACCGGACAGGGGAACACCGGGGAGCTGTTTTTT

size: -
D: -
V: TRBV7-3
J: TRBJ2-7
CDR3: CASSSPGGEQYF
DNA: TGTGCCAGCAGCTCCCCGGGTGGGGAGCAGTACTTC

size: -
D: TRBD2
V: TRBV5-1
J: TRBJ2-7
CDR3: CASSFSPGLATTYEQYF
DNA: TGCGCCAGCAGCTTCTCTCCGGGACTAGCGACCACCTACGAGCAGTACTTC

size: -
D: TRBD2
V: TRBV28
J: TRBJ2-1
CDR3: CASSLSSGSRNEQFF
DNA: TGTGCCAGCAGTTTATCTAGCGGGAGCCGCAATGAGCAGTTCTTC

size: -
D: TRBD1
V: TRBV6-1
J: TRBJ1-5
CDR3: CASSERTGGNQPQHF
DNA: TGTGCCAGCAGTGAGAGGACAGGCGGCAATCAGCCCCAGCATTTT

size: -
D: TRBD2
V: TRBV19
J: TRBJ2-1
CDR3: CASSVWTSAPPVF
DNA: TGTGCCAGTAGTGTTTGGACTAGCGCCCCCCCAGTCTTC

size: -
D: TRBD1
V: TRBV2
J: TRBJ1-2
CDR3: CASNRDSEVLSGGYTF
DNA: TGTGCCAGCAATCGGGACAGCGAAGTACTATCGGGGGGCTACACCTTC

size: -
D: -
V: TRBV28
J: TRBJ2-1
CDR3: CASSPGAPRVRFF
DNA: TGTGCCAGCAGCCCTGGGGCTCCTAGAGTCCGGTTCTTC

size: -
D: TRBD2
V: TRBV29-1
J: TRBJ2-3
CDR3: CSVAATSNPVDTQYF
DNA: TGCAGCGTCGCCGCGACTAGCAACCCGGTAGATACGCAGTATTTT